This T cell receptor (beta chain) is from a study of blood T cell repertoires in COVID-19. As originally analysed: Amplified reference gene primers provided the basis for estimating nucleated cell counts. Libraries were prepared by immunoSEQ multiplex PCR; TCRdb keeps only in-frame clonotypes and omits some of them. The V and J calls and clone size are taken from that table; D and trimming were inferred from the DNA. The data show about 180,000 clones, more than 70% seen once. From germline, CDR1 is MNHEY and CDR2 SMNVEV (reference sequence). The V gene end was trimmed by 1 base and the J gene end by 0 bases; junction bases not matched to a gene: 3. CDR3 length: 16 residues.

The chain links TRBV27 to TRBJ2-7, with TRBD1 matching 10 bases. The source material was peripheral blood. The source of this sequence is a man aged 35-49 years with active or convalescent COVID-19. Here the CDR3 reads CASSLLGQGTSYEQYF. CDR3 coding DNA: TGTGCCAGCAGTTTATTGGGACAGGGGACCTCCTACGAGCAGTACTTC.